These 20 T cell receptor beta chains originate from one sample sequenced in a study of blood T cell repertoires in COVID-19. Here immunoSEQ multiplex PCR was the method, and the copy in TCRdb shows in-frame clones only, minus some. Seen here are fewer than 150,000 clones, approximately 80% observed once, and the top ten hold less than 20%. Input material: peripheral blood. The receptors stem from a woman in her forties or fifties with acute or convalescent COVID-19.

The V and J genes are TRBV5-6 and TRBJ1-2, with a tentative D call TRBD1 (5 bases). Germline V gene sequence: CDR1 SGHDT, CDR2 YYEEEE. This CDR3 spans 16 amino acids. The V and J ends lost 4 bases and 3 bases respectively, with 19 bases between them. The CDR3 DNA reads as TGTGCCAGCAGCGTCGGCCCAGCAGGGCCCCACTATGGCTACACCTTC. It encodes CASSVGPAGPHYGYTF.

The genes are TRBV18 and TRBJ2-2, with unresolved D. Trimming shortened V by 4 bases and J by 1 base, and 13 bases separated the two germline ends. CDR3 length: 16 residues. Germline V lookup: CDR1 KGHSH, CDR2 LQKENI. CDR3 DNA sequence: TGTGCCAGCTCACGAACGAGTTCTCAGAACACCGGGGAGCTGTTTTTT. This codes for CASSRTSSQNTGELFF.

This clone was picked up a small number of times. The gene calls are TRBV6-1 and TRBJ1-4; weak D call: TRBD1 (6 bases). This CDR3 is 14 amino acids long. V lost 3 bases and J 4 bases, leaving 9 bases between the germline ends. Germline V gives CDR1 MNHNS, CDR2 SASEGT. CDR3 sequence (DNA): TGTGCCAGCAGTGAGACAGGTGGTAATGAAAAACTGTTTTTT. Translating it yields CASSETGGNEKLFF.

For the CDR3, the DNA is TGTGCCAGCACCCCACAGGGGAAGAATTCACCCCTCCACTTT. Its translation is CASTPQGKNSPLHF. V and J are TRBV7-2 and TRBJ1-6; 7 bases line up with TRBD1. V shed 7 bases, J shed 7 bases, and the junction held 7 bases outside the gene matches. The CDR3 contains 14 residues. CDR1 SGHTA and CDR2 FQGNSA come from the germline V gene.

The chain recombines TRBV6-5 with TRBJ2-1, with 11 bases lining up with TRBD2. This CDR3 has 15 residues. V gave up 7 bases and J gave up 7 bases; unmatched junction bases: 9. CDR1 is MNHEY, CDR2 SVGAGI, per germline. The DNA of the CDR3 is TGTGCCAGCATCGGTAGCGGGGGGGCTCTTAATGAGCAGTTCTTC. It specifies CASIGSGGALNEQFF.

The chain combines TRBV6-5 with TRBJ1-2; the D gene is possibly TRBD1 (5 bases). This CDR3 comprises 15 residues. Germline V lookup: CDR1 MNHEY, CDR2 SVGAGI. Trimming pared 5 bases from V and 2 bases from J, leaving 15 bases between. This chain's CDR3 is CASSNPGQLNYGYTF. CDR3 in DNA: TGTGCCAGCAGTAACCCCGGACAACTAAACTATGGCTACACCTTC.

This clone was detected only once. The chain recombines TRBV18 with TRBJ1-1; weak D call: TRBD1 (5 bases). CDR3 size: 15 residues. The germline gives CDR1 KGHSH, CDR2 LQKENI. V lost 1 base, J lost 2 bases, and 11 bases lay in between. This CDR3 is CASSPLGHLNTEAFF. CDR3 DNA: TGTGCCAGCTCACCACTCGGACACCTTAACACTGAAGCTTTCTTT.

V gene TRBV5-6 combines with J gene TRBJ2-3; 9 positions agree with TRBD2. With 0 bases clipped from V and 8 bases from J, the junction kept 4 bases outside the gene matches. The CDR3 contains 14 residues. Germline assignment: CDR1 SGHDT and CDR2 YYEEEE. In DNA form, the CDR3 reads TGTGCCAGCAGCTTGGCAGCGGGGGGAGGTACGCAGTATTTT. This encodes CASSLAAGGGTQYF.

This clone was picked up a small number of times. The chain is built from TRBV18 and TRBJ1-2; no clear D. The CDR3 length is 13 residues. The V and J ends lost 6 bases and 8 bases respectively, with 16 bases between them. Germline V CDR1 and CDR2: KGHSH, LQKENI. The CDR3 loop reads CASSGGTTLGYTF. CDR3 DNA sequence: TGTGCCAGCTCTGGTGGCACTACTCTCGGCTACACCTTC.

V is TRBV5-1 and J is TRBJ2-1; unclear D gene. Trimming stripped 3 bases from V and 3 bases from J, with 10 bases between. The CDR3 has 14 amino acids. Germline assignment: CDR1 SGHRS and CDR2 YFSETQ. CDR3 nucleotides: TGCGCCAGCAGCTCCAACCTAGGCTACAATGAGCAGTTCTTC. Translation: CASSSNLGYNEQFF.

The chain has TRBV12-3 or TRBV12-4 and TRBJ1-2, with 7 nucleotides matching TRBD1. The CDR3 runs to 13 residues. Germline trimming cut 5 bases from V and 7 bases from J; bases unmatched to any gene: 7. The CDR3 sequence: CASSNTGAFGYTF. The DNA for the CDR3 is TGTGCCAGCAGTAATACAGGGGCTTTTGGCTACACCTTC.

This sequence joins TRBV30 and TRBJ2-7, with 15 bases fitting TRBD2. The ends lost 2 bases at V and 7 bases at J; junction bases unmatched: 6. Germline-derived CDR1 and CDR2 are GTSNPN and SVGIG (reference sequence). The CDR3 is 15 residues long. CDR3 sequence (DNA): TGTGCCTGGAGTTTGGGACTAGCGGGGGGCGGTGAGCAGTACTTC. Its translation is CAWSLGLAGGGEQYF.

CDR3: CASSPRWSGYTF. The CDR3 DNA sequence: TGTGCCAGCAGTCCTCGGTGGTCCGGCTACACCTTC. The chain joins TRBV28 to TRBJ1-2; D unclear. Per the germline V gene, CDR1 is MDHEN and CDR2 is SYDVKM. V was clipped by 5 bases and J by 8 bases, with 12 bases between them. The CDR3 loop spans 12 amino acids.

This rearrangement joins TRBV11-2 to TRBJ1-4; D gene unclear. The CDR3 length is 15 residues. In germline, CDR1 is SGHAT, CDR2 FQNNGV. V was cut by 5 bases and J by 0 bases, with 10 bases left in between. The CDR3 spells CASSPNRATNEKLFF. DNA for the CDR3: TGTGCCAGCAGCCCAAACAGAGCAACTAATGAAAAACTGTTTTTT.

The chain joins TRBV4-1 to TRBJ1-5, with TRBD1 matching 8 bases. CDR3 length: 14 amino acids. Losses at the gene ends were 1 base for V and 4 bases for J; bases not matched to a gene: 0. Germline CDR1 reads MGHRA; CDR2 reads YSYEKL. CDR3 nucleotides: TGCGCCAGCAGCCAAGGGACAGGGAATCAGCCCCAGCATTTT. Translating it yields CASSQGTGNQPQHF.

Written as DNA, the CDR3 is TGTGCCAGCGGGGGCAGGGTCCAAGAGACCCAGTACTTC. Translating it yields CASGGRVQETQYF. This chain links TRBV2 with TRBJ2-5; a weak D match, TRBD1 (6 bases). CDR3 size: 13 residues. CDR1 is SNHLY and CDR2 is FYNNEI in the germline V gene. The V and J ends lost 8 bases and 1 base respectively, with 11 bases between them.

The chain recombines TRBV4-2 with TRBJ2-2; weak D call: TRBD1 (5 bases). The CDR3 sequence is 18 residues long. From germline, CDR1 is LGHNA and CDR2 YNFKEQ. The V end lost 0 bases, the J end lost 5 bases, and 19 bases lay between the germline ends. The DNA for the CDR3 is TGTGCCAGCAGCCAAGAACCAGGGCTGGGCCTGGGGACCGGGGAGCTGTTTTTT. It codes for CASSQEPGLGLGTGELFF.

This sequence joins TRBV2 and TRBJ1-2; 11 bases match TRBD1. Unmatched junction bases numbered 8, after V lost 4 bases and J lost 4 bases. The CDR3 sequence is 16 residues long. Germline CDR1 and CDR2: SNHLY and FYNNEI. The CDR3 spells CASSVGTGGTVYGYTF. For the CDR3, the DNA is TGTGCCAGCAGTGTCGGGACAGGGGGGACCGTCTATGGCTACACCTTC.

This rearrangement joins TRBV3-1 (or the pseudogene TRBV3-2) to TRBJ2-1; 12 bases are shared with TRBD2. The trim removed 2 bases at V and 3 bases at J, leaving 11 bases unmatched. This CDR3 spans 19 amino acids. CDR1 is LGHDT, CDR2 YNNKEL, per germline (reference sequence). The CDR3 DNA is TGTGCCAGCAGCCAATCTGAGCTAGCGGGGGGGCGAAACTACAATGAGCAGTTCTTC. This sequence encodes CASSQSELAGGRNYNEQFF.

V usage is TRBV18 and J usage is TRBJ1-1; D gene ambiguous. Looked up from germline, CDR1 is KGHSH and CDR2 is LQKENI. V was cut by 1 base and J by 11 bases, with 14 bases left in between. The CDR3 is made up of 13 amino acids. For the CDR3, the DNA is TGTGCCAGCTCACCACTCTCAGGTCGGGAGGCTTTCTTT. This codes for CASSPLSGREAFF. The full variable domain, with the rest looked up from reference TRBV18 and TRBJ1-1, is NAGVMQNPRHLVRRRGQEARLRCSPMKGHSHVYWYRQLPEEGLKFMVYLQKENIIDESGMPKERFSAEFPKEGPSILRIQQVVRGDSAAYFCASSPLSGREAFFGQGTRLTVV.